Below are 7 T cell receptor beta chains sequenced from a single sample in a study of shared clonotypes between healthy human individuals. Produced via immunoSEQ multiplex PCR; TCRdb's table is partial and in-frame only. The sample shows about 2.3 million clones, roughly 90% of them seen only once. Sequencing was done on a sample of naive CD4+ T cells from PBMCs. Subset here: CD45RA+ positively selected. The receptors originated from a man aged 18-30 years in good health. Some clones in this sample may be carry-over from other donors' samples.

In this sample, this clone turned up once. The V call is TRBV21-1, the J call TRBJ2-6. TRBV21-1 is deemed a pseudogene. This CDR3 has 15 residues. Here the CDR3 DNA reads TGTGCCAGCAACAGCGCCTACTCTGGGGCCAACGTCCTGACTTTC. Its translation is CASNSAYSGANVLTF.

The CDR3 is CASSSGLAGARSYNEQFF. CDR3 DNA sequence: TGTGCCAGCAGCTCGGGACTAGCGGGAGCGCGCTCCTACAATGAGCAGTTCTTC. The chain links TRBV5-4 to TRBJ2-1; TRBD2 matches 14 bases. Germline V lookup: CDR1 SGHNT, CDR2 YYREEE (reference sequence). Trimming cost V 3 bases and J 0 bases; bases outside gene matches: 5. CDR3 length equals 18 residues. Drawing the rest from reference TRBV5-4 and TRBJ2-1, the complete variable domain is ETGVTQSPTHLIKTRGQQVTLRCSSQSGHNTVSWYQQALGQGPQFIFQYYREEENGRGNFPPRFSGLQFPNYSSELNVNALELDDSALYLCASSSGLAGARSYNEQFFGPGTRLTVL.

This chain joins TRBV9 and TRBJ2-7; 11 bases are shared with TRBD1. CDR3 size: 15 residues. The V gene's germline CDR1 is SGDLS and CDR2 YYNGEE. V lost 5 bases, J lost 2 bases, and 6 bases stayed unmatched. CDR3 protein: CASSERTGGPYEQYF. The CDR3 region has the DNA TGTGCCAGCAGTGAAAGGACAGGGGGCCCCTACGAGCAGTACTTC.

The gene calls are TRBV7-3 and TRBJ2-3, with D possibly TRBD1 on 5 matching bases. The CDR3 is 15 amino acids. V dropped 0 bases and J dropped 6 bases, with 13 bases sitting between them. Germline-derived CDR1 and CDR2 are SGHTA and FQGTGA. CDR3 sequence reads: CASSLTGELRDTQYF. The CDR3 DNA follows: TGTGCCAGCAGCTTAACAGGGGAATTAAGGGATACGCAGTATTTT.

Concerning this clone itself: At the DNA level, this CDR3 is encoded by other sequences in the same sample as well. The V call is TRBV18, the J call TRBJ1-5; D ambiguous. Germline values: CDR1 KGHSH, CDR2 LQKENI. Trimming left V 3 bases short and J 3 bases short, with 9 bases between. The CDR3 totals 14 residues. The CDR3 region has the DNA TGTGCCAGCTCACCCTCCCGGGACAATCAGCCCCAGCATTTT. Protein sequence: CASSPSRDNQPQHF.

A note on this clone: Sequence at one end of the junction differs from germline and may be a read error. The chain couples TRBV27 to TRBJ2-3; no clear D gene. The CDR3 contains 13 residues. Germline V gene lookup returns CDR1 MNHEY and CDR2 SMNVEV (reference sequence). CDR3 DNA: TGTGCCAGCAGTTACTACAGCAGAGATACGCAGTATTTT. Protein sequence: CASSYYSRDTQYF.

This chain connects TRBV4-1 to TRBJ1-1, with D possibly being TRBD1 (6 bases). The CDR3 is made up of 14 amino acids. Germline lookup yields CDR1 MGHRA and CDR2 YSYEKL. V lost 4 bases to trimming and J lost 6 bases, with 15 bases between them. CDR3 sequence (DNA): TGCGCCAGCAGCCCCAAGGGGGGTTACGCTGAAGCTTTCTTT. It encodes CASSPKGGYAEAFF.